The text below deals with one T cell receptor (beta chain). What it binds is not known. 13 Jbeta primers and 60 Vbeta primers were used for the PCR. In the original analysis: An analysis that came later counted some 81 million unique TCR beta chains, around 10 million shared. Using immunoSEQ multiplex PCR, the repertoire was profiled, and TCRdb retains in-frame clones only, with some absent. That table is the source of V, J and clone size, and D and trimming were worked out from the DNA. The table records 150,000 to 180,000 clones, roughly three quarters of them present only once. The data originate from a study of cytomegalovirus exposure and HLA in healthy donors. Whole-study findings and limits: Apart from CMV serostatus, no immune exposure information was available.

V gave up 6 bases and J gave up 1 base; unmatched junction bases: 3. Germline loops: CDR1 MNHNS, CDR2 SASEGT. This CDR3 contains 15 residues. This sequence originates from a man aged 25-45 years in good health and CMV-seropositive. The specimen was PBMCs. The chain uses TRBV6-1 and TRBJ2-2; 9 bases agree with TRBD1. CDR3 in amino acids: CASSSGQGNTGELFF. DNA for the CDR3: TGTGCCAGCAGCTCGGGACAGGGGAACACCGGGGAGCTGTTTTTT.